What follows is one T cell receptor (beta chain) and its context. It was during active infection that Seattle patients were enrolled and then longitudinally followed. This CDR3 has 16 amino acids. From germline, CDR1 is SGHTA and CDR2 FQGNSA. V was clipped by 1 base and J by 2 bases, with 12 bases between them. This entry comes from a study of blood T cell repertoires in COVID-19. The overall study: Some COVID-19 samples were acute and others convalescent; all came from the United States, Italy and Spain.

Under the authors' procedure: Using reference gene primer amplification, nucleated cell counts were estimated. Produced via immunoSEQ multiplex PCR; TCRdb's table is partial and in-frame only. That table furnishes V, J and clone size, whereas the DNA furnished D and trimming. This sample has 540,000 or so clones; around 90% occur once, and the top ten carry roughly 7.3%. The chain combines TRBV7-2 with TRBJ2-4, with D possibly being TRBD2 (7 bases). This TCR came from a woman in her 50s with COVID-19, enrolled during active disease. Sequencing used peripheral blood. The CDR3 region is CASSLEGGASKNIQYF. The CDR3 coding sequence is TGTGCCAGCAGCTTAGAAGGGGGGGCATCCAAAAACATTCAGTACTTC.